This T cell receptor beta chain was captured by sequencing in a study of cytomegalovirus exposure and HLA in healthy donors. Trimming at V came to 3 bases and at J to 5 bases, leaving 6 bases not matched to a gene. Germline assignment: CDR1 KGHSH and CDR2 LQKENI. The CDR3 contains 16 residues. The PCR used 60 Vbeta and 13 Jbeta primers. Libraries were prepared by immunoSEQ multiplex PCR; TCRdb keeps only in-frame clonotypes and omits some of them. The sample shows about 110,000 clones, roughly 70% of them seen only once. What was sequenced was PBMCs. This clonotype was sampled from a male donor in good health and CMV-seropositive. The chain employs TRBV18 and TRBJ1-6; 8 bases align to TRBD1. The CDR3 DNA follows: TGTGCCAGCTCACCTCGTCAGGGGGCCGATAATTCACCCCTCCACTTT. As protein: CASSPRQGADNSPLHF.